The rows below give T cell receptor beta chains drawn from one sample of a study of T-cell memory formation after mild COVID-19. TCRdb redid the calling of the 5' RACE reads with MiXCR, one entry per CDR3 protein. The table shows around 340,000 distinct CDR3 sequences, with roughly 13% occurring only once. Material for sequencing was PBMCs or a T cell subset sorted from them (not recorded which). All receptors derive from a man aged 18 to 29 who had mild COVID-19 (a few samples of this study predate the infection). Cell type and time point are not known. The CDR3 runs from the conserved cysteine through the conserved F or W. A D gene is named only where the DNA matches it firmly. Only part of the rows carry a size: once, few, many, or a class if the clone is expanded.

>few|TRBJ2-7|TRBV4-1|NA
TGCGCCAGCAGCCAAGAGGGTGTGGGAAACGAGCAGTACTTC
CASSQEGVGNEQYF
>many|TRBJ2-3|TRBV6-5|TRBD2
TGTGCCTGTCACGGGAGGGCAGATACGCAGTATTTT
CACHGRADTQYF
>NA|TRBJ2-3|TRBV5-1|NA
TGCGACAGCAGCTTGGAAGGCAGAACAGATACGCAGTATTTT
CDSSLEGRTDTQYF
>few|TRBJ1-4|TRBV12-3/TRBV12-4|NA
TGTGCCAGCACCCCGGGACAAAGTAATGAAAAACTGTTTTTT
CASTPGQSNEKLFF
>many|TRBJ2-2|TRBV5-1|NA
TGCGCCAGCAGCTGGGCCTCCCCCCCGGAGCTGTTTTTT
CASSWASPPELFF
>NA|TRBJ1-6|TRBV28|NA
TGTGCCAGCATGGGATACGAGGGCTCACCCCTCCACTTT
CASMGYEGSPLHF
>NA|TRBJ2-5|TRBV20-1|TRBD2
TGCAGTGCTAGGTCCGGACTAGATCGGGAGACCCAGTACTTC
CSARSGLDRETQYF
>NA|TRBJ2-3|TRBV4-1|NA
TGCGCCAGCAGCCAAGAAACCACGGACTCCCTCGGCACAGATACGCAGTATTTT
CASSQETTDSLGTDTQYF
>NA|TRBJ1-5|TRBV6-2/TRBV6-3|NA
TGTGCCAGCGGGTGGGGGGAGCCCCAGCATTTT
CASGWGEPQHF
>NA|TRBJ2-3|TRBV5-1|TRBD2
TGCGCCAGCACCGGACTAGCCTTTAGCACAGATACGCAGTATTTT
CASTGLAFSTDTQYF
>few|TRBJ1-2|TRBV7-3|TRBD1
TGTGCCAGCAGCTTCGGGACAGGGAATGGCTACACCTTC
CASSFGTGNGYTF
>NA|TRBJ1-2|TRBV6-5|TRBD1
TGTGCCAGCAGCACGACAGGGGTCCATGGCTACACCTTC
CASSTTGVHGYTF
>many|TRBJ2-7|TRBV6-5|NA
TGTGCCAGCACCCCCTCGGGGGCAGGATACGAGCAGTACTTC
CASTPSGAGYEQYF
>NA|TRBJ1-1|TRBV9|NA
TGTGCCAGCAGCCCCCCCGCCGGGGCGAGCACTGAAGCTTTCTTT
CASSPPAGASTEAFF
>few|TRBJ1-6|TRBV6-5|NA
TGTGCCAGCAGTTACTCCCAGGGCGAGCATTCACCCCTCCACTTT
CASSYSQGEHSPLHF
>NA|TRBJ1-3|TRBV5-4|NA
TGTGCCAGCAGCTCTAGGGCCGGGGGAAACACCATATATTTT
CASSSRAGGNTIYF
>once|TRBJ2-2|TRBV7-6|NA
TGTGCCAGCAGCTTACTTGGTGCCGGTGTGGCGGCGAACACCGGGGAGCTGTTTTTT
CASSLLGAGVAANTGELFF
>NA|TRBJ1-5|TRBV19|TRBD1
TGTGCCAGTAGTATCCTTCTCAGGGGGAGCAATCAGCCCCAGCATTTT
CASSILLRGSNQPQHF
>NA|TRBJ2-5|TRBV6-6|NA
TGTGCCAGCAGTTACGGTGGGGGATTGGGGAATTGGGAGACCCAGTACTTC
CASSYGGGLGNWETQYF
>few|TRBJ1-1|TRBV7-9|TRBD1
TGTGCCAGCAGCGCGTCCGGGACAGGGATTTCCAACACTGAAGCTTTCTTT
CASSASGTGISNTEAFF
>few|TRBJ2-1|TRBV29-1|NA
TGCAGCGTTGTTACCGGGGTCCCCTACAATGAGCAGTTCTTC
CSVVTGVPYNEQFF
>once|TRBJ2-2|TRBV29-1|NA
TGCAGCGTTGCCGGGAGAGCGAACACCGGGGAGCTGTTTTTT
CSVAGRANTGELFF
>few|TRBJ1-1|TRBV6-5|NA
TGTGCCAGCAGTTACGGGCGGAAAGCTTTCTTT
CASSYGRKAFF
>few|TRBJ2-3|TRBV7-9|NA
TGTGCCAGCAGCTTAATGGCAGGGAACACAGATACGCAGTATTTT
CASSLMAGNTDTQYF
>NA|TRBJ2-7|TRBV20-1|NA
TGCAGTGCTAGCCGCCGAGGTCCTACCTACGAGCAGTACTTC
CSASRRGPTYEQYF
>few|TRBJ2-1|TRBV29-1|NA
TGCAGCGTTGAACCAGTCTACAGCTACAATGAGCAGTTCTTC
CSVEPVYSYNEQFF
>few|TRBJ2-3|TRBV7-2|TRBD2
TGTGCCAGCAGAGGTGGACTAGCGGGCACAGATACGCAGTATTTT
CASRGGLAGTDTQYF
>NA|TRBJ1-1|TRBV6-5|NA
TGTGCCAGCAGCCGCGGCGGGACGGCGAAACGCAGCACTGAAGCTTTCTTT
CASSRGGTAKRSTEAFF
>NA|TRBJ1-3|TRBV7-9|NA
TGTGCCAGCAGCTTAGGGCCCAGACTTGGAAACACCATATATTTT
CASSLGPRLGNTIYF
>few|TRBJ2-1|TRBV5-1|NA
TGCGCCAGCAGCTTGGAGGGGAGCTCCTACAATGAGCAGTTCTTC
CASSLEGSSYNEQFF
>NA|TRBJ1-1|TRBV18|NA
TGTGTCAGCTCACCACTGAAATTGGGACACGGAAACACTGAAGCTTTCTTT
CVSSPLKLGHGNTEAFF
>many|TRBJ2-7|TRBV2|NA
TGTGCCAGCAGTGGGACAGATGTTGACTACGAGCAGTACTTC
CASSGTDVDYEQYF
>NA|TRBJ2-6|TRBV7-2|NA
TGTGCCAGCAGCCATTCGGCCAACGTCCTGACTTTC
CASSHSANVLTF
>many|TRBJ2-2|TRBV6-4|TRBD1
TGTGCCAGCAGTGGGACAGGCACCGGGGAGCTGTTTTTT
CASSGTGTGELFF
>few|TRBJ1-5|TRBV2|TRBD1
TGTGCCAGCAGGGTACAGGGGACTAATCAGCCCCAGCATTTT
CASRVQGTNQPQHF
>few|TRBJ1-2|TRBV5-1|NA
TGCGCCAGCAGCCCGGGCCCAGGGAACTATGGCTACACCTTC
CASSPGPGNYGYTF
>NA|TRBJ2-1|TRBV20-1|TRBD2
TGCAGTGCTAACCCCCTACTAGCGGGGCCCTACAATGAGCAGTTCTTC
CSANPLLAGPYNEQFF
>NA|TRBJ1-1|TRBV7-9|NA
TGTGCCAGCAGCCCACAGGTCCAAGGCACTGAAGCTTTCTTT
CASSPQVQGTEAFF
>few|TRBJ2-3|TRBV28|NA
TGTGCCAGCAGTTCTCCTGCGCGGGGCACAGATACGCAGTATTTT
CASSSPARGTDTQYF
>NA|TRBJ2-1|TRBV6-6|NA
TGTGCCAGCAGTGTTGACACAGAGCAGTTCTTC
CASSVDTEQFF
>few|TRBJ2-5|TRBV2|TRBD2
TGTGCCAGCAGAACGGGGGGTGGGGTTAAAGAGACCCAGTACTTC
CASRTGGGVKETQYF
>NA|TRBJ1-1|TRBV18|NA
TGTGCCAGCTCACCCGCATTTACGCAGGACGTAGCTTTCTTT
CASSPAFTQDVAFF
>few|TRBJ2-1|TRBV7-9|NA
TGTGCCAGCAACCGCAACAACAATGAGCAGTTCTTC
CASNRNNNEQFF
>NA|TRBJ2-3|TRBV12-3/TRBV12-4|TRBD2
TGTGCCAGCAGTTTAAGCGGGGGGGCCACAGATACGCAGTATTTT
CASSLSGGATDTQYF
>few|TRBJ2-2|TRBV18|NA
TGTGCCAGCTCACCGGGGGACGGCGGGGAGCTGTTTTTT
CASSPGDGGELFF
>NA|TRBJ1-1|TRBV5-1|NA
TGCGCCAGCACCGGAGGGGATACAAACACTGAAGCTTTCTTT
CASTGGDTNTEAFF
>few|TRBJ2-7|TRBV4-1|TRBD1
TGCGCCAGCAGCCAGACAGGGGACGCGAGGTACGAGCAGTACTTC
CASSQTGDARYEQYF